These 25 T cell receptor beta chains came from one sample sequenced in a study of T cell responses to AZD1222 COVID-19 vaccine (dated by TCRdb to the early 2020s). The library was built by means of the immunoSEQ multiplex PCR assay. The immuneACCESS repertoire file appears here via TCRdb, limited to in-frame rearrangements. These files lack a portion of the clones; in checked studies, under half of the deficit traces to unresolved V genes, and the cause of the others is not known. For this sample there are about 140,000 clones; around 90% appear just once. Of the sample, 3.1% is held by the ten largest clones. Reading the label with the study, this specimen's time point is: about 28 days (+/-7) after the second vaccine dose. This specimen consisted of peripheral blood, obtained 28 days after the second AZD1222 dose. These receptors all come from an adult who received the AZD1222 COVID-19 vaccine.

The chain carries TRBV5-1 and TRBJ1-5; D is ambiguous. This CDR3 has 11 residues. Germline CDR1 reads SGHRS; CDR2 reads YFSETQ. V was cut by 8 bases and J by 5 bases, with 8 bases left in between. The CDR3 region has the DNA TGCGCCAGTTATAAGGATCAGCCCCAGCATTTT. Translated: CASYKDQPQHF. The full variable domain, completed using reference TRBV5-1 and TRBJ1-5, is KAGVTQTPRYLIKTRGQQVTLSCSPISGHRSVSWYQQTPGQGLQFLFEYFSETQRNKGNFPGRFSGRQFSNSRSEMNVSTLELGDSALYLCASYKDQPQHFGDGTRLSIL.

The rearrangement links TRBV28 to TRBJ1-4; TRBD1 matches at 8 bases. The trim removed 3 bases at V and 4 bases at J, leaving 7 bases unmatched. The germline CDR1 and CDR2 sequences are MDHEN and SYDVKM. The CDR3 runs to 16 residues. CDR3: CASSFQGARNNEKLFF. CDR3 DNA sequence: TGTGCCAGCAGTTTCCAGGGGGCTCGGAATAATGAAAAACTGTTTTTT.

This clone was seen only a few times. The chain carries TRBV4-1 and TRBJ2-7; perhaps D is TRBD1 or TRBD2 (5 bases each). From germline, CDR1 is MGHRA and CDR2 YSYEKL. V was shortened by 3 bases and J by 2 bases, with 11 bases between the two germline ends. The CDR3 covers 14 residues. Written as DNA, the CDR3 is TGCGCCAGCAGCCATCAGAGGGGTACCTACGAGCAGTACTTC. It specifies CASSHQRGTYEQYF.

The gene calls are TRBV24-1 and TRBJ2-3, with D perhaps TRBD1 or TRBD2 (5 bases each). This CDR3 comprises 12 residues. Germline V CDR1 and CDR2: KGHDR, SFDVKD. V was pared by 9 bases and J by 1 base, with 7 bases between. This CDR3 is CATGGGTDTQYF. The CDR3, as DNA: TGTGCCACCGGGGGAGGCACAGATACGCAGTATTTT.

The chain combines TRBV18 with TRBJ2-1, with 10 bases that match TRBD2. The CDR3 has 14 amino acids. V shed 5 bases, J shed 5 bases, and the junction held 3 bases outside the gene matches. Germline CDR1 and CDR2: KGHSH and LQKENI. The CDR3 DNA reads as TGTGCCAGCTCAAATAGCGGGGGGAACAATGAGCAGTTCTTC. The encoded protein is CASSNSGGNNEQFF. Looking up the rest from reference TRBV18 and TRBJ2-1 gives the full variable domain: NAGVMQNPRHLVRRRGQEARLRCSPMKGHSHVYWYRQLPEEGLKFMVYLQKENIIDESGMPKERFSAEFPKEGPSILRIQQVVRGDSAAYFCASSNSGGNNEQFFGPGTRLTVL.

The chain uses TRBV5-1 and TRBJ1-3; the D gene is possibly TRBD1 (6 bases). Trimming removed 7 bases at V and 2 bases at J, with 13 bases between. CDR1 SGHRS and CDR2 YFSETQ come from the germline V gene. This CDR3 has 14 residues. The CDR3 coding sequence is TGCGCCAGCCGTCTGGGGGCTCCTGGAAACACCATATATTTT. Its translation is CASRLGAPGNTIYF.

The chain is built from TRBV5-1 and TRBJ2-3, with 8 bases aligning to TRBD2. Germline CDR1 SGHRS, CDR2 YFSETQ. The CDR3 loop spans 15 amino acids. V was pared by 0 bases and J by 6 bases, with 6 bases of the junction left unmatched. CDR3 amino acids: CASSLETSVLDTQYF. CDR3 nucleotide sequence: TGCGCCAGCAGCTTGGAGACTAGCGTGTTGGATACGCAGTATTTT.

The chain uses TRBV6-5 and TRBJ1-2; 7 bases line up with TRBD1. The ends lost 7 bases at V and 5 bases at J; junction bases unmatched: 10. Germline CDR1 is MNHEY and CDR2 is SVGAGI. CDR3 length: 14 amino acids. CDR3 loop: CASTGRQGGYGYTF. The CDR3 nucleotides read TGTGCCAGCACCGGTAGACAGGGAGGATATGGCTACACCTTC.

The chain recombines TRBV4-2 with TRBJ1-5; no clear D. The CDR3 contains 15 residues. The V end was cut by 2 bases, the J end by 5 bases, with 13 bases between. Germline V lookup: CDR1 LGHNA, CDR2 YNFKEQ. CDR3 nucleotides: TGTGCCAGCAGCCAAATCTATCTGGAGGATCAGCCCCAGCATTTT. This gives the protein CASSQIYLEDQPQHF.

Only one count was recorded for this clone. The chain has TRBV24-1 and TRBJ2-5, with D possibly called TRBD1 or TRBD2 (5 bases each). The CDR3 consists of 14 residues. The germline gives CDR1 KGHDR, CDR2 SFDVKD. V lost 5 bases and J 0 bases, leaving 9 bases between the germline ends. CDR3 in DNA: TGTGCCACCAGTGTGCCGGGACACCAAGAGACCCAGTACTTC. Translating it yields CATSVPGHQETQYF.

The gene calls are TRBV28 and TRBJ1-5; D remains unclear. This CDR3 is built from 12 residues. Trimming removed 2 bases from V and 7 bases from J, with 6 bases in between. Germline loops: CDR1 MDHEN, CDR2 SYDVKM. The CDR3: CASSLEGQPQHF. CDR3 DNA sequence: TGTGCCAGCAGTTTAGAAGGGCAGCCCCAGCATTTT. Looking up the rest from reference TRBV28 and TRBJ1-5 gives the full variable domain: DVKVTQSSRYLVKRTGEKVFLECVQDMDHENMFWYRQDPGLGLRLIYFSYDVKMKEKGDIPEGYSVSREKKERFSLILESASTNQTSMYLCASSLEGQPQHFGDGTRLSIL.

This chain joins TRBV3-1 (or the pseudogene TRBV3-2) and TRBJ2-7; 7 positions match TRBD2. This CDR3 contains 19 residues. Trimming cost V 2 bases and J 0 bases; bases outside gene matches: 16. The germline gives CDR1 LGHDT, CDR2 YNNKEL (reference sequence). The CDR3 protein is CASSQLWPGGGYLSYEQYF. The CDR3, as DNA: TGTGCCAGCAGCCAACTGTGGCCCGGGGGAGGGTACCTCTCCTACGAGCAGTACTTC.

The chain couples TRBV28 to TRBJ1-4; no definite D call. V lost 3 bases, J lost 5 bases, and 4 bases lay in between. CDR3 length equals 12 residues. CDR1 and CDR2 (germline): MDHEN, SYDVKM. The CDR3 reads CASSFGNEKLFF. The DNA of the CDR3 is TGTGCCAGCAGTTTCGGAAATGAAAAACTGTTTTTT.

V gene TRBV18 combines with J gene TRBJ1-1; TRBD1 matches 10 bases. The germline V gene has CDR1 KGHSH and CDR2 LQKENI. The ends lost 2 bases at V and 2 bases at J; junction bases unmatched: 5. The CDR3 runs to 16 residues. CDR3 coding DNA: TGTGCCAGCTCACCAGGACAGGGGGTAGGAAACACTGAAGCTTTCTTT. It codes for CASSPGQGVGNTEAFF.

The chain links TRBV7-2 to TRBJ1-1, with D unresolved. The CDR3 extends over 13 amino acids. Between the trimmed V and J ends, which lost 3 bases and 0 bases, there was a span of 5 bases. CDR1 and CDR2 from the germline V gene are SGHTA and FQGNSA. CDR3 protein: CASSFGMNTEAFF. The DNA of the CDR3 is TGTGCCAGCAGCTTCGGAATGAACACTGAAGCTTTCTTT.

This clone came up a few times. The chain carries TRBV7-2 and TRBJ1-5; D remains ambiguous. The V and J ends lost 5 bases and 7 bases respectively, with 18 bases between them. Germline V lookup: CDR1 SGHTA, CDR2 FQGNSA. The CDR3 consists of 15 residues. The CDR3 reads CASSLNGGLGQPQHF. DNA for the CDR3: TGTGCCAGCAGCCTAAATGGAGGTTTGGGGCAGCCCCAGCATTTT.

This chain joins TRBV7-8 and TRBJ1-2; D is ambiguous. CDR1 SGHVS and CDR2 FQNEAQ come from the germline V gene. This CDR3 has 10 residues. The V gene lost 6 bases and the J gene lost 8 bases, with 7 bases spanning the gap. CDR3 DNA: TGTGCCAGCAGGAAGGGAGGCTACACCTTC. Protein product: CASRKGGYTF.

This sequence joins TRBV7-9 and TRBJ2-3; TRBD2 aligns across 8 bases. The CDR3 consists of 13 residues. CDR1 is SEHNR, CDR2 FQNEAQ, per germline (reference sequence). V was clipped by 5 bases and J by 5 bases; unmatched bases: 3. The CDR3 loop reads CASSPSGGDTQYF. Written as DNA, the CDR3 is TGTGCCAGCAGCCCCAGCGGGGGAGATACGCAGTATTTT.

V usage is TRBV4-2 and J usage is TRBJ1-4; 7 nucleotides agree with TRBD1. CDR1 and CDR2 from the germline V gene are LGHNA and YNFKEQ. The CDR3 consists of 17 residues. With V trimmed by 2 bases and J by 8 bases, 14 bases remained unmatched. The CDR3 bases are TGTGCCAGCAGCCAATTCTCTCAGGGGGAGTTGAAAGAAAAACTGTTTTTT. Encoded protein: CASSQFSQGELKEKLFF.

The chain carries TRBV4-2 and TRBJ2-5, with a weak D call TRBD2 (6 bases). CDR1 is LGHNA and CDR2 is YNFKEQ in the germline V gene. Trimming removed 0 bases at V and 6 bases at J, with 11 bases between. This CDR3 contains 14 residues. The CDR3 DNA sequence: TGTGCCAGCAGCCAAGAGACTAGTCAAAAGACCCAGTACTTC. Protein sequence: CASSQETSQKTQYF.

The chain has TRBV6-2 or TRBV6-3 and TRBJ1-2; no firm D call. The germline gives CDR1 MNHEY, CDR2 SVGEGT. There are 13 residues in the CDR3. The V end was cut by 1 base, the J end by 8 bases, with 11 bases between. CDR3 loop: CASSYFRERGYTF. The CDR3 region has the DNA TGTGCCAGCAGTTACTTCCGGGAACGGGGCTACACCTTC.

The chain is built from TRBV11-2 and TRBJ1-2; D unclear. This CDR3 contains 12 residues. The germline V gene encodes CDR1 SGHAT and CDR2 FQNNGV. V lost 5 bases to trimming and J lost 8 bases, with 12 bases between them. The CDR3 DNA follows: TGTGCCAGCAGCGCCTGGGAGAGAGGCTACACCTTC. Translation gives CASSAWERGYTF.

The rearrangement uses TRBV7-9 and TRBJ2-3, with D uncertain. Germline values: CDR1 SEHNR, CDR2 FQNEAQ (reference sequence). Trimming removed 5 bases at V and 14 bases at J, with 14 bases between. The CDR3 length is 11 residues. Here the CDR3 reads CASSQDVNRYF. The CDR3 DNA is TGTGCCAGCAGCCAAGATGTAAACCGGTATTTT.

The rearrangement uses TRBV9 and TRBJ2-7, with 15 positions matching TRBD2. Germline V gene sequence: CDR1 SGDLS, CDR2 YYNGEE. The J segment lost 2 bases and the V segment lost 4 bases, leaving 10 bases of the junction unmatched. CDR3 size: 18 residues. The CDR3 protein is CASSPGTSGGYQTYEQYF. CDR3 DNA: TGTGCCAGCAGCCCGGGGACTAGCGGGGGGTACCAAACCTACGAGCAGTACTTC.

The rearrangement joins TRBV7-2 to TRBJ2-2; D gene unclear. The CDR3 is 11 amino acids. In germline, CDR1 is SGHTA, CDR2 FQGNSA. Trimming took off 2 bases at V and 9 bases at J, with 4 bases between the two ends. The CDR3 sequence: CASSLRRELFF. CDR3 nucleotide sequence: TGTGCCAGCAGCTTACGGCGGGAGCTGTTTTTT.